This entry lists 11 T cell receptor beta chains sequenced from one sample in a study of regulatory T cells in long-lasting Graves disease. The time point was: newly diagnosed GD, antithyroid drugs for less than 3 months. PBMC-extracted RNA yielded the TCR library. Sequencing libraries for TCR beta were prepared with iRepertoire HTBI primers and Arm-PCR of CDR3 regions. A single record per CDR3 protein comes from TCRdb applying MiXCR to the multiplex PCR reads. Among around 250,000 distinct CDR3 sequences, around a sixth were seen once, and the ten largest hold less than 15%. The same data also went into a second study, on T cells in Graves' hyperthyroidism and ophthalmopathy.

The starting material was peripheral blood mononuclear cells (PBMCs), obtained at new diagnosis, from a patient treated with antithyroid drugs. The source of these receptors is a woman under 40 with Graves disease.

In this sample, this clonotype turned up many times. The genes are TRBV6-2 or TRBV6-3 and TRBJ2-1; possibly TRBD1 or TRBD2 for D (5 bases each). Between the trimmed V and J ends, which lost 3 bases and 5 bases, there was a span of 14 bases. CDR1 MNHEY and CDR2 SVGEGT come from the germline V gene. This CDR3 is built from 15 residues. The CDR3 DNA sequence: TGTGCCAGCAGTTATCAGGGACCAATTAACAATGAGCAGTTCTTC. Translated, it gives CASSYQGPINNEQFF.

This clonotype has ten or more counts. V usage is TRBV12-5 and J usage is TRBJ1-1; 8 bases fit TRBD1. The CDR3 is 14 amino acids. The ends lost 5 bases at V and 3 bases at J; junction bases unmatched: 5. Germline V gene sequence: CDR1 LGHNT, CDR2 FRNRAP. CDR3 DNA: TGTGCTAGTGGTCCCGGACAGGGTTACACTGAAGCTTTCTTT. As protein: CASGPGQGYTEAFF.

This rearrangement joins TRBV20-1 to TRBJ1-1, with D possibly TRBD1 on 5 matching bases. Per germline, CDR1 DFQATT and CDR2 SNEGSKA (reference sequence). This CDR3 comprises 13 residues. Trimming removed 1 base at V and 2 bases at J, with 8 bases between. The CDR3 is CSARAGSNTEAFF. For the CDR3, the DNA is TGCAGTGCTAGAGCAGGGAGTAACACTGAAGCTTTCTTT.

The V call is TRBV4-2, the J call TRBJ2-7; D is possibly TRBD1 (6 bases). Looked up from germline, CDR1 is LGHNA and CDR2 is YNFKEQ. There are 21 residues in the CDR3. V shed 3 bases and J shed 4 bases, with 34 bases lying between them. CDR3 DNA: TGTGCCAGCAGCCAGATCCTTGGGGGAGACAGGCACCTTTTGCCCGCTTACGAGCAGTACTTC. It translates to CASSQILGGDRHLLPAYEQYF.

This clonotype was picked up many times. The V gene is TRBV20-1, the J gene TRBJ2-5; 8 nucleotides agree with TRBD1. CDR1 is DFQATT, CDR2 SNEGSKA, per germline (reference sequence). The CDR3 contains 15 residues. J lost 3 bases, V lost 2 bases, and 8 bases had no gene match. As DNA, the CDR3 is TGCAGTGCTAGATACATCCAGGGGGCAAAAGAGACCCAGTACTTC. This translates into CSARYIQGAKETQYF.

V usage is TRBV7-3 and J usage is TRBJ1-5; TRBD1 aligns across 7 bases. Trimming removed 5 bases from V and 7 bases from J; junction bases left unmatched: 8. CDR1 and CDR2 from the germline V gene are SGHTA and FQGTGA. The CDR3 is 14 residues long. As DNA, the CDR3 is TGTGCCAGCAGCACGCGAGGGGGCCGGCAGCCCCAGCATTTT. Translation: CASSTRGGRQPQHF.

This clonotype was detected a few times. The rearrangement links TRBV6-4 to TRBJ2-2; 11 bases line up with TRBD1. The CDR3 has 16 amino acids. V was clipped by 2 bases and J by 4 bases; unmatched bases: 3. Germline CDR1 MRHNA, CDR2 SNTAGT. CDR3 in DNA: TGTGCCAGCAGTGACACGGGGACAGGGGGCACCGGGGAGCTGTTTTTT. This encodes CASSDTGTGGTGELFF.

The chain is built from TRBV9 and TRBJ2-1, with D unresolved. The length of the CDR3 is 13 residues. V was shortened by 4 bases and J by 4 bases, with 9 bases between the two germline ends. CDR1 and CDR2 from the germline V gene are SGDLS and YYNGEE. The CDR3 sequence is CASSKREYNEQFF. Here the CDR3 DNA reads TGTGCCAGCAGCAAGAGAGAGTACAATGAGCAGTTCTTC. Supplemented by reference TRBV9 and TRBJ2-1, the full variable domain reads DSGVTQTPKHLITATGQRVTLRCSPRSGDLSVYWYQQSLDQGLQFLIQYYNGEERAKGNILERFSAQQFPDLHSELNLSSLELGDSALYFCASSKREYNEQFFGPGTRLTVL.

This clonotype was detected many times. This sequence joins TRBV20-1 and TRBJ2-1; a weak D match, TRBD1 (6 bases). The V gene lost 6 bases and the J gene lost 4 bases, with 13 bases spanning the gap. The length of the CDR3 is 13 residues. The V gene's germline CDR1 is DFQATT and CDR2 SNEGSKA (reference sequence). CDR3 nucleotides: TGCAGTGCCCTCCGGGACAAATACAATGAGCAGTTCTTC. Translating it yields CSALRDKYNEQFF.

The genes are TRBV2 and TRBJ1-1; a possible D gene is TRBD1 (5 bases). Trimming pared 4 bases from V and 11 bases from J, leaving 20 bases between. This CDR3 has 14 residues. Germline assignment: CDR1 SNHLY and CDR2 FYNNEI. CDR3 DNA sequence: TGTGCCAGCAGTGCGGCCCCGGGGGACGTTCGGGCTTTCTTT. Protein product: CASSAAPGDVRAFF.

The gene calls are TRBV11-1 and TRBJ2-5, with 7 bases lining up with TRBD1. V was clipped by 3 bases and J by 4 bases; unmatched bases: 5. The length of the CDR3 is 14 residues. Per germline, CDR1 SGHAT and CDR2 FQDESV (reference sequence). The DNA for the CDR3 is TGTGCCAGCAGCTTGACTGCAGGGGGAGAGACCCAGTACTTC. Translation gives CASSLTAGGETQYF.